Below, 12 T cell receptor beta chains from the same sample are listed, as sequenced in a study of blood T cell repertoires in COVID-19. Profiled with immunoSEQ multiplex PCR; TCRdb holds only in-frame clones, not every one. The table lists hundreds of thousands of clones, 75% to 85% of them singletons, with around 6.8% in the top ten. Sequenced input: peripheral blood. Every receptor here comes from a woman between 45 and 60 years old with acute or convalescent COVID-19.

CDR3 in DNA: TGTGCCAGCAGCTCACAGGGAAAGACCCAGTACTTC. Its protein product is CASSSQGKTQYF. The chain couples TRBV7-9 to TRBJ2-5; TRBD1 might be the D (6 bases). The ends were cut back, 4 bases at V and 6 bases at J, with 9 bases in the middle. This CDR3 is 12 amino acids long. CDR1 and CDR2 from the germline V gene are SEHNR and FQNEAQ (reference sequence). Looking up the rest from reference TRBV7-9 and TRBJ2-5 gives the full variable domain: DTGVSQNPRHKITKRGQNVTFRCDPISEHNRLYWYRQTLGQGPEFLTYFQNEAQLEKSRLLSDRFSAERPKGSFSTLEIQRTEQGDSAMYLCASSSQGKTQYFGPGTRLLVL.

The chain is built from TRBV28 and TRBJ1-2, with 7 bases matching TRBD1. Germline loops: CDR1 MDHEN, CDR2 SYDVKM. This CDR3 region has 15 residues. J was trimmed by 8 bases and V by 7 bases; bases with no gene match: 16. The CDR3 loop is CASTDPTGQFRGYTF. The CDR3 DNA follows: TGTGCCAGCACCGACCCGACAGGGCAGTTTCGCGGCTACACCTTC.

This chain joins TRBV10-3 and TRBJ2-5; 7 bases line up with TRBD2. V dropped 4 bases and J dropped 0; count of bases not matched to a gene: 2. The CDR3 sequence is 14 residues long. Per germline, CDR1 ENHRY and CDR2 SYGVKD. The CDR3 sequence is CAISAAGNQETQYF. In DNA, the CDR3 is TGTGCCATCAGTGCAGCGGGGAACCAAGAGACCCAGTACTTC.

The chain uses TRBV5-1 and TRBJ2-1; TRBD2 aligns across 7 bases. This CDR3 has 16 amino acids. Trimming took 1 base from V and 10 from J; bases not matched to a gene: 14. The germline gives CDR1 SGHRS, CDR2 YFSETQ. The CDR3 nucleotides read TGCGCCAGCAGCTTGTACCCCGGTGCGGGAGCAGGGGAGCAGTTCTTC. Protein: CASSLYPGAGAGEQFF.

The genes are TRBV2 and TRBJ2-5; 10 bases align to TRBD1. Germline V gene sequence: CDR1 SNHLY, CDR2 FYNNEI. This CDR3 spans 16 amino acids. V lost 4 bases, J lost 5 bases, and 10 bases stayed unmatched. The CDR3 loop is CASSGTTGGLAETQYF. Written as DNA, the CDR3 is TGTGCCAGCAGTGGCACGACAGGGGGCTTAGCGGAGACCCAGTACTTC.

This clone was seen only once. V and J are TRBV7-3 and TRBJ2-1, with TRBD1 matching 8 bases. Losses at the gene ends were 5 bases for V and 4 bases for J; bases not matched to a gene: 7. The CDR3 loop spans 15 amino acids. Germline V lookup: CDR1 SGHTA, CDR2 FQGTGA. The CDR3 DNA reads TGTGCCAGCAGCATCGACAGGGGCCAATACAATGAGCAGTTCTTC. As protein: CASSIDRGQYNEQFF.

The chain uses TRBV24-1 and TRBJ2-2; TRBD1 might be the D (5 bases). Germline-derived CDR1 and CDR2 are KGHDR and SFDVKD. V was pared by 7 bases and J by 6 bases, with 17 bases between. The CDR3 runs 15 residues. CDR3 sequence reads: CATRTASGMPGELFF. DNA for the CDR3: TGTGCCACCAGGACAGCTTCAGGGATGCCCGGGGAGCTGTTTTTT.

The rearrangement links TRBV2 to TRBJ2-1; D is possibly TRBD2 (6 bases). The CDR3 contains 13 residues. Trimming cost V 7 bases and J 7 bases, with 14 bases left between them. Germline V gene sequence: CDR1 SNHLY, CDR2 FYNNEI. CDR3 DNA sequence: TGTGCCAGCACCCCTTATAGCGGAAATGAGCAGTTCTTC. Protein sequence: CASTPYSGNEQFF.

This clone was counted once. CDR3 bases: TGTGCCATCAGTGCCCAACAGGGGGCGGTACTTGGCTACACCTTC. Amino acids: CAISAQQGAVLGYTF. V gene TRBV10-3 combines with J gene TRBJ1-2; 9 bases align to TRBD1. CDR1 ENHRY and CDR2 SYGVKD come from the germline V gene. V shed 4 bases, J shed 7 bases, and the junction held 10 bases outside the gene matches. This CDR3 spans 15 amino acids.

The J gene is TRBJ2-1, the V gene TRBV5-8; 11 positions match TRBD2. The CDR3 sequence is 15 residues long. The germline gives CDR1 SGHTS, CDR2 YDEGEE. The V gene end was trimmed by 0 bases and the J gene end by 4 bases; junction bases not matched to a gene: 0. The CDR3 region has the DNA TGTGCCAGCAGCTTGGGGACTAGCGGGTACAATGAGCAGTTCTTC. This sequence encodes CASSLGTSGYNEQFF. Full variable domain (rest looked up from reference TRBV5-8 and TRBJ2-1): EAGVTQSPTHLIKTRGQQATLRCSPISGHTSVYWYQQALGLGLQFLLWYDEGEERNRGNFPPRFSGRQFPNYSSELNVNALELEDSALYLCASSLGTSGYNEQFFGPGTRLTVL.

In its sample, this clone was seen a few times. The J gene is TRBJ2-1, the V gene TRBV4-1, with 8 positions matching TRBD1. The germline V gene encodes CDR1 MGHRA and CDR2 YSYEKL. V dropped 1 base and J dropped 1; count of bases not matched to a gene: 6. The CDR3 is 17 residues long. CDR3 bases: TGCGCCAGCAGCCAAGTGGCAGGGGGCAATTCCTACAATGAGCAGTTCTTC. Translated: CASSQVAGGNSYNEQFF.

The count of this clone is one. The rearrangement joins TRBV4-1 to TRBJ1-2, with unresolved D. This CDR3 is 15 amino acids long. Deletions cut 0 bases from V and 5 bases from J, with 13 bases between. Germline assignment: CDR1 MGHRA and CDR2 YSYEKL. In nucleotides, the CDR3 is TGCGCCAGCAGCCAAGATGGCGGGGTCGGGTATGGCTACACCTTC. Its translation: CASSQDGGVGYGYTF.